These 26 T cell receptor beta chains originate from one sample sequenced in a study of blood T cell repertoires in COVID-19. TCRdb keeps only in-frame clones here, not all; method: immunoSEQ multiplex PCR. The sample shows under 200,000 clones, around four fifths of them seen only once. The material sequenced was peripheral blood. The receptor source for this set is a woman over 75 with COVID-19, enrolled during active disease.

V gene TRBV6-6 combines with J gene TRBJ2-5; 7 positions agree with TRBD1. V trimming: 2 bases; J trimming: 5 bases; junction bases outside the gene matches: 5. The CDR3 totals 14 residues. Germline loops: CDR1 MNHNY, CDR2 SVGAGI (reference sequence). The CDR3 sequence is CASSYMPGGETQYF. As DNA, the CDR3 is TGTGCCAGCAGTTACATGCCAGGGGGTGAGACCCAGTACTTC.

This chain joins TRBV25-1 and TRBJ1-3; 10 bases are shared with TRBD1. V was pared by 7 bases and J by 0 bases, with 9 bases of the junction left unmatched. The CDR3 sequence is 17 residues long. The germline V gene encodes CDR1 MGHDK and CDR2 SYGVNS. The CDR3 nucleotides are TGTGCCAGCACCCAACCCGGGACAGGGGTCTCTGGAAACACCATATATTTT. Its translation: CASTQPGTGVSGNTIYF.

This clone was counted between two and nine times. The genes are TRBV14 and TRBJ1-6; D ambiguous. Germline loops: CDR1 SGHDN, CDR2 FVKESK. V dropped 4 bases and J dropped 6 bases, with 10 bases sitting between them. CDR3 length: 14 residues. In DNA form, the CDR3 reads TGTGCCAGCAGCCCAAGCCAAGCTAATTCACCCCTCCACTTT. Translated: CASSPSQANSPLHF.

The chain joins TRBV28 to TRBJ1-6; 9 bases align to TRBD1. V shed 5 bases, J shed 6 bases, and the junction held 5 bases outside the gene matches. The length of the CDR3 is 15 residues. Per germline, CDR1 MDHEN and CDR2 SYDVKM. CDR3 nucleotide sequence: TGTGCCAGCAGTAAAGGGGACAGGGCTAATTCACCCCTCCACTTT. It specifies CASSKGDRANSPLHF.

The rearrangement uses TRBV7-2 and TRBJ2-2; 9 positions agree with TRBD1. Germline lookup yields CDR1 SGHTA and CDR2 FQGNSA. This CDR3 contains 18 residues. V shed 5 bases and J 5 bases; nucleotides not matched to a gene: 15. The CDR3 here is CASSPMRGQGGTTGELFF. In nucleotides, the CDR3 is TGTGCCAGCAGCCCCATGAGGGGACAGGGTGGGACGACCGGGGAGCTGTTTTTT.

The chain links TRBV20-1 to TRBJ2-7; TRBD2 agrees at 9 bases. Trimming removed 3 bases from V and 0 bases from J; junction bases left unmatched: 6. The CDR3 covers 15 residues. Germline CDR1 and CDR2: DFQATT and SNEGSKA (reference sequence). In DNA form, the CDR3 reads TGCAGTGCTAGTTCAAGCGGGAGGAACTCCTACGAGCAGTACTTC. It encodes CSASSSGRNSYEQYF.

CDR3 residues: CASSPLTGEQFF. CDR3 coding DNA: TGTGCCAGCAGTCCCCTGACAGGGGAGCAGTTCTTC. V usage is TRBV6-5 and J usage is TRBJ2-1; 7 bases match TRBD1. The CDR3 runs 12 residues. Germline V gives CDR1 MNHEY, CDR2 SVGAGI. After removal of 5 bases from V and 10 bases from J, the junction contained 5 bases not matched to a gene.

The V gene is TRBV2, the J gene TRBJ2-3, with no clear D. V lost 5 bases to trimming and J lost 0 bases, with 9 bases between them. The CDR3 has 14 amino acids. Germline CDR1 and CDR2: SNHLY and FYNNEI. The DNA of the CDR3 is TGTGCCAGCAGTTTGGCCGCTAGCACAGATACGCAGTATTTT. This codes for CASSLAASTDTQYF. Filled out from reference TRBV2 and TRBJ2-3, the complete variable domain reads EPEVTQTPSHQVTQMGQEVILRCVPISNHLYFYWYRQILGQKVEFLVSFYNNEISEKSEIFDDQFSVERPDGSNFTLKIRSTKLEDSAMYFCASSLAASTDTQYFGPGTRLTVL.

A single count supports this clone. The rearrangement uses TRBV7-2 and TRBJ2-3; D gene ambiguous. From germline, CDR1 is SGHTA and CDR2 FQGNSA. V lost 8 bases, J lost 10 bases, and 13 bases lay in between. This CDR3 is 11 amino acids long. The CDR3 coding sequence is TGTGCCAGCTCCTACTTTGTTGCGCAGTATTTT. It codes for CASSYFVAQYF. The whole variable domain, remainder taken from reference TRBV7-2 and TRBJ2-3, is GAGVSQSPSNKVTEKGKDVELRCDPISGHTALYWYRQSLGQGLEFLIYFQGNSAPDKSGLPSDRFSAERTGGSVSTLTIQRTQQEDSAVYLCASSYFVAQYFGPGTRLTVL.

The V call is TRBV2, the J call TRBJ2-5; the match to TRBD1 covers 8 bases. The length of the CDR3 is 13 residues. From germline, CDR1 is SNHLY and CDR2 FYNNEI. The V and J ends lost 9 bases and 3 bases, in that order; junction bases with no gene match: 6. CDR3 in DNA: TGTGCCAGAGGGGGACAGGCCGAAGAGACCCAGTACTTC. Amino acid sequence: CARGGQAEETQYF.

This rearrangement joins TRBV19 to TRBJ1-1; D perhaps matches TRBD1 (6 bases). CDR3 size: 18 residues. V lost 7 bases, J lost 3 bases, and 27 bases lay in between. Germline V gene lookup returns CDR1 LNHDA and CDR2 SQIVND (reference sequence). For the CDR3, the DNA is TGTGCCAGTACCCCGTCGCTCTGGGGACAACTAACCCACACTGAAGCTTTCTTT. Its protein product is CASTPSLWGQLTHTEAFF.

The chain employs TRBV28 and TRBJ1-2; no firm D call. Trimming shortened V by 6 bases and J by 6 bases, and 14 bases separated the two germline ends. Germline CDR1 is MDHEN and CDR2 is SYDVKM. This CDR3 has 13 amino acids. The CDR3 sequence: CASSLVGGDGYTF. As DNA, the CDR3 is TGTGCCAGCAGCCTCGTCGGAGGTGATGGCTACACCTTC.

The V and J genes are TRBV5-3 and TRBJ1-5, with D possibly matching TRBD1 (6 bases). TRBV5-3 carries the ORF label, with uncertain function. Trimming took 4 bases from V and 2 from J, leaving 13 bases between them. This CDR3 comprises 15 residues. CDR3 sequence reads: CARSLLAGGNQPQHF. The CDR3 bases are TGTGCCAGAAGCCTGCTGGCAGGGGGCAATCAGCCCCAGCATTTT.

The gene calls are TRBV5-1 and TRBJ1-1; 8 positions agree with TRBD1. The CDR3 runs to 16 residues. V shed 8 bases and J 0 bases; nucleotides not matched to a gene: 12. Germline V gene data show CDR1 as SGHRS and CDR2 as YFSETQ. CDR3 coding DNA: TGCGCCAGTTCGCAGGGGGCGCGAGGGGTGAACACTGAAGCTTTCTTT. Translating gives CASSQGARGVNTEAFF. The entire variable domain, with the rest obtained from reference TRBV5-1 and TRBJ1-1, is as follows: KAGVTQTPRYLIKTRGQQVTLSCSPISGHRSVSWYQQTPGQGLQFLFEYFSETQRNKGNFPGRFSGRQFSNSRSEMNVSTLELGDSALYLCASSQGARGVNTEAFFGQGTRLTVV.

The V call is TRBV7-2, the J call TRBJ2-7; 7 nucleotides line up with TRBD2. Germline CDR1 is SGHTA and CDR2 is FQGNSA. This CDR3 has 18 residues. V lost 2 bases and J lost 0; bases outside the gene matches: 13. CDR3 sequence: CASSLRGGWRANSYEQYF. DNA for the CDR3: TGTGCCAGCAGCTTACGCGGGGGTTGGAGGGCTAACTCCTACGAGCAGTACTTC.

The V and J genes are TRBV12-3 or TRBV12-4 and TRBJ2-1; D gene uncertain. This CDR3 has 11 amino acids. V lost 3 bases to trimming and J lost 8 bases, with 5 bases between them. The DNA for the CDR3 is TGTGCCAGCAGTTTTTTCGATGAGCAGTTCTTC. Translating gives CASSFFDEQFF.

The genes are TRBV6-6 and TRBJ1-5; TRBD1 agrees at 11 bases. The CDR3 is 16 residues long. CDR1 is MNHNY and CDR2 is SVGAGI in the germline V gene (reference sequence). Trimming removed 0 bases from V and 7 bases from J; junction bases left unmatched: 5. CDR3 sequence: CASSYSGQGARQPQHF. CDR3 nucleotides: TGTGCCAGCAGTTACTCCGGACAGGGGGCGCGACAGCCCCAGCATTTT.

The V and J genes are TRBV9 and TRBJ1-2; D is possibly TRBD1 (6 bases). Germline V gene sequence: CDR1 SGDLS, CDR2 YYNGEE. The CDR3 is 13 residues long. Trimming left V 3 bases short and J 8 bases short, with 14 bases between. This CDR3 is CASSARTVGGYTF. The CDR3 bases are TGTGCCAGCAGCGCCCGGACAGTCGGGGGCTACACCTTC.

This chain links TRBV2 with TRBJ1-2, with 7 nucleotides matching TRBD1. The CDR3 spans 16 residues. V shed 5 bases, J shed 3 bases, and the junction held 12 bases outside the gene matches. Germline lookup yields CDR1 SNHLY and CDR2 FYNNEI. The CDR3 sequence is CASSNLRDSPDYGYTF. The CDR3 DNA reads TGTGCCAGCAGTAACCTCCGGGACAGCCCAGACTATGGCTACACCTTC.

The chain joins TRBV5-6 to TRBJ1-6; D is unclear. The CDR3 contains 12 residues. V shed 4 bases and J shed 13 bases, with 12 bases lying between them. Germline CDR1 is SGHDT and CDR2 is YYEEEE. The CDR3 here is CASSTTVRPLHF. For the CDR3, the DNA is TGTGCCAGCAGCACCACTGTACGTCCCCTCCACTTT.

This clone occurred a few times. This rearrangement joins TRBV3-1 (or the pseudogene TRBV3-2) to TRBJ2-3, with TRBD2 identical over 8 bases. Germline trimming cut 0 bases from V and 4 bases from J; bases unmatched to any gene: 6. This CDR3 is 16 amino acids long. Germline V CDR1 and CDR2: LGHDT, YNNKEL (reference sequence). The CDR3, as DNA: TGTGCCAGCAGCCAAGACATGGCGGGGGGCGCAGATACGCAGTATTTT. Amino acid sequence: CASSQDMAGGADTQYF.

This CDR3 reads CASSYGGTGGVYEQFF. The DNA of the CDR3 is TGTGCCAGCAGTTACGGAGGGACAGGGGGTGTCTATGAGCAGTTCTTC. V usage is TRBV6-5 and J usage is TRBJ2-1; 11 bases fit TRBD1. Germline values: CDR1 MNHEY, CDR2 SVGAGI. Losses at the gene ends were 2 bases for V and 8 bases for J; bases not matched to a gene: 8. The CDR3 is 16 amino acids.

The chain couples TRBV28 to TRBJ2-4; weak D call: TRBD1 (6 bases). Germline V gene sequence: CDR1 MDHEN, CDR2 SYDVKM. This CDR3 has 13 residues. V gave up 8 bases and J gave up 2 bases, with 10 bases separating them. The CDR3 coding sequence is TGTGCCAGCGCCGGGACACCCAAAAACATTCAGTACTTC. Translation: CASAGTPKNIQYF.

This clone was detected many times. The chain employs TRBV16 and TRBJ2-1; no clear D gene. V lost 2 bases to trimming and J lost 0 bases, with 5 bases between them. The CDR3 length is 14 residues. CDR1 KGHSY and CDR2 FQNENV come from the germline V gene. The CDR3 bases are TGTGCCAGCAGCCAACTCGGCTCCTACAATGAGCAGTTCTTC. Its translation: CASSQLGSYNEQFF.

In DNA, the CDR3 is TGCGCCAGCAGGGAACCAGGTTCCTCCTATAATTCACCCCTCCACTTT. Translated: CASREPGSSYNSPLHF. The rearrangement links TRBV5-1 to TRBJ1-6; D remains ambiguous. Germline CDR1 and CDR2: SGHRS and YFSETQ. Deletions cut 5 bases from V and 0 bases from J, with 12 bases between. This CDR3 is built from 16 residues. Using reference TRBV5-1 and TRBJ1-6 for the parts outside the CDR3, the full variable domain is KAGVTQTPRYLIKTRGQQVTLSCSPISGHRSVSWYQQTPGQGLQFLFEYFSETQRNKGNFPGRFSGRQFSNSRSEMNVSTLELGDSALYLCASREPGSSYNSPLHFGNGTRLTVT.

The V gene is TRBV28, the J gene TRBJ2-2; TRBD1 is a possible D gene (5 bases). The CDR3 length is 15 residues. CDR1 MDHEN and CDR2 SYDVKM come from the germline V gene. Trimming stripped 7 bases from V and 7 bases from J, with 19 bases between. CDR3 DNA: TGTGCCAGCACCCCTAACGGCAGGGATGACGGGGAGCTGTTTTTT. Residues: CASTPNGRDDGELFF.